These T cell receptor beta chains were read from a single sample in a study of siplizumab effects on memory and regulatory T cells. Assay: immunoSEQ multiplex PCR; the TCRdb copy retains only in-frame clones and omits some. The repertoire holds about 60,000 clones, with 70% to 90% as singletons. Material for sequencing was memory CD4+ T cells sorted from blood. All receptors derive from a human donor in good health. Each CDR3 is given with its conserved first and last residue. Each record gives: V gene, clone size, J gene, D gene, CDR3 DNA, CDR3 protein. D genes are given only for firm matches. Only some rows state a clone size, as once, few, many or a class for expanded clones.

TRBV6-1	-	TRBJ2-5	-	TGTGCCAGCAGTGACGAAAGGGGATACGTGACCCAGTACTTC	CASSDERGYVTQYF
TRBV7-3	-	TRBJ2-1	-	TGTGCCAGCAGTCTTAAAGACAGTTACAATGAGCAGTTCTTC	CASSLKDSYNEQFF
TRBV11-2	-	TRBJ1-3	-	TGTGCCAGCAGCTTGGTAAAGGGGAACACCATATATTTT	CASSLVKGNTIYF
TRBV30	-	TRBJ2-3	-	TGTGCCTGGAATAGCCTTAGCACAGATACGCAGTATTTT	CAWNSLSTDTQYF
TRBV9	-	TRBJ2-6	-	TGTGCCAGCAGCGTAGCGGGTAACTCTGGGGCCAACGTCCTGACTTTC	CASSVAGNSGANVLTF
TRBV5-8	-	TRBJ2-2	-	TGTGCCAGCAGCCCGCGTGGGGGGCGCGTCACCGGGGAGCTGTTTTTT	CASSPRGGRVTGELFF
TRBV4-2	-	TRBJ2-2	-	TGTGCCAGCAGCCAGGAAGACATTCGGGCCGGGGAGCTGTTTTTT	CASSQEDIRAGELFF
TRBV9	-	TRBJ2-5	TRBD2	TGTGCCAGCAGCGTAGCGGGGGGGATAGGAGAGACCCAGTACTTC	CASSVAGGIGETQYF
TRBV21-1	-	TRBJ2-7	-	TGTGCCAGCAGCACCCTCGGCGGGCCTCATACCCCCCACTCCTACGAGCAGTACTTC	CASSTLGGPHTPHSYEQYF
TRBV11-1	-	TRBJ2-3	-	TGTGCCAGCAGCTTAGGGGGTAGGAGCACAGATACGCAGTATTTT	CASSLGGRSTDTQYF
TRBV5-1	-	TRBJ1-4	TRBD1	TGCGCCAGCAGCCAGGACGGGACAGGGAATGAAAAACTGTTTTTT	CASSQDGTGNEKLFF
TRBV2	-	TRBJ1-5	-	TGTGCCAGCAGGTCGACAGTTAGCAATCAGCCCCAGCATTTT	CASRSTVSNQPQHF
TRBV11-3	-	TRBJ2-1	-	TGTGCCAGCAGCCCGGACTATTACTCCTACAATGAGCAGTTCTTC	CASSPDYYSYNEQFF
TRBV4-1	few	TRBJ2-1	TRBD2	TGCGCCAGCAGCCAAGATATCGGGGGGGTCTACAATGAGCAGTTCTTC	CASSQDIGGVYNEQFF
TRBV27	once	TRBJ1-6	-	TGTGCCAGCAGTTTTAGCCAGGGTCGCAATTCACCCCTCCACTTT	CASSFSQGRNSPLHF
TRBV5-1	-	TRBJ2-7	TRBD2	TGCGCCAGCAGCTTGGGACTAGCGGTTACCTCCTACGAGCAGTACTTC	CASSLGLAVTSYEQYF
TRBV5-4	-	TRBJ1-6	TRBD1	TGTGCCAGCAGCCCGGGACAGGGGTCCTCTAATTCACCCCTCCACTTT	CASSPGQGSSNSPLHF
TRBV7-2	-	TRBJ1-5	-	TGTGCCAGCAGCTCAACACAGGGAGATCCCCAGCATTTT	CASSSTQGDPQHF
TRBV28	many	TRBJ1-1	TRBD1	TGTGCCAGCATTACACAGGGGGCGAACACTGAAGCTTTCTTT	CASITQGANTEAFF
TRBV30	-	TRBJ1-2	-	TGTGCCTGGAGTCAAAGAGTTGGCTACACCTTC	CAWSQRVGYTF
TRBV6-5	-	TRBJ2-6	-	TGTGCCAGCAGACTACAGGGTTCTGGGGCCAACGTCCTGACTTTC	CASRLQGSGANVLTF
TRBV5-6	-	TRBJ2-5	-	TGTGCCAGCAGCTTGGCTATTCAGGGGACCCAGTACTTC	CASSLAIQGTQYF
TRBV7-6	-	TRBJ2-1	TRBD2	TGTGCCAGCAGCAAGACTAGCGGGAGGGCTGTATACAATGAGCAGTTCTTC	CASSKTSGRAVYNEQFF
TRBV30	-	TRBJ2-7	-	TGTGCCTGGAGTGTAGGACAGTCCTACGAGCAGTACTTC	CAWSVGQSYEQYF
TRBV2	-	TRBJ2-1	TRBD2	TGTGCCAGCGGTCTAGCACTAGCGGCACTCAATGAGCAGTTCTTC	CASGLALAALNEQFF
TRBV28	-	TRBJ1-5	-	TGTGCCAGCAGCCCCTCGGGACGTGATAGCAATCAGCCCCAGCATTTT	CASSPSGRDSNQPQHF
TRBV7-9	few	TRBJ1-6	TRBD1	TGTGCCAGCAGCTTCGGAGACAGGGGCTATAATTCACCCCTCCACTTT	CASSFGDRGYNSPLHF
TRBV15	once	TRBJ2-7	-	TGTGCCACCAGCAGAGATTACGGGACCTCCTACGAGCAGTACTTC	CATSRDYGTSYEQYF
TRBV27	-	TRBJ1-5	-	TGTGCCAGCAGTTCCTATAGCAATCAGCCCCAGCATTTT	CASSSYSNQPQHF
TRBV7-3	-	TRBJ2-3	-	TGTGCCAGCAGCTCATACCTGACAGATACGCAGTATTTT	CASSSYLTDTQYF
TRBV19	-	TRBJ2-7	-	TGTGCCAGTAGTATTCACGGGCAGTACTTC	CASSIHGQYF
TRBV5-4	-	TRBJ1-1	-	TGTGCCAGCAGCTTGTTCGGACCAAACACTGAAGCTTTCTTT	CASSLFGPNTEAFF
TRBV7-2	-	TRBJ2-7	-	TGTGCCAGCAGCTTAGCGCTGGTAGGCGAGCAGTACTTC	CASSLALVGEQYF
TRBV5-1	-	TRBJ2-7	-	TGCGCCAGCAGCTTCCGGGGGGACACCGCAAGAACCTCCTACGAGCAGTACTTC	CASSFRGDTARTSYEQYF
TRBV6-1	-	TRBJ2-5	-	TGTGCCAGCAGTCCCCTGGTGAGTCCAGAGACCCAGTACTTC	CASSPLVSPETQYF
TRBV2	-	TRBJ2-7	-	TGTGCCAGCAATGGTGATGCACAAAACTCCTACGAGCAGTACTTC	CASNGDAQNSYEQYF
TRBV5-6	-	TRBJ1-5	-	TGTGCCAGCAGCTTGGGAGGGGCCGGCAATCAGCCCCAGCATTTT	CASSLGGAGNQPQHF
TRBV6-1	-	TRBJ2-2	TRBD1	TGTGCCAGCATCGGGACAGGGAGGTCTGGGGAGCTGTTTTTT	CASIGTGRSGELFF
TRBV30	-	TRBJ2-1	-	TGTGCCTGGAGTGAGGTGATAGCGGCCGGCAATGAGCAGTTCTTC	CAWSEVIAAGNEQFF
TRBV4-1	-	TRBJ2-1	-	TGCGCCAGCAGCCTCTTCGAAGAGCAGTTCTTC	CASSLFEEQFF
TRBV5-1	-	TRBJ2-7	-	TGCGCCAGCAGCCCCCCTATCGCTGGAGAGCAGTACTTC	CASSPPIAGEQYF
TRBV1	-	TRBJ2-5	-	TGCACCAGCAGCCGGGGCGGGTTAGGGGGGGGCCAAGAGACCCAGTACTTC	CTSSRGGLGGGQETQYF
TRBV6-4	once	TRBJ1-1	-	TGTGCCAGCATGATGGGGAACACTGAAGCTTTCTTT	CASMMGNTEAFF
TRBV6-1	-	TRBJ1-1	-	TGTGCCAGCAGTGTAGAGAGGAGCACTGAAGCTTTCTTT	CASSVERSTEAFF
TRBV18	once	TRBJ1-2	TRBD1	TGTGCCAGCTCACAGCAGGGACAGGGCATCGGAAGTTATGGCTACACCTTC	CASSQQGQGIGSYGYTF
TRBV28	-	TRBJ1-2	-	TGTGCCAGCAGTTTATCAGCGACAGGAGACTATGGCTACACCTTC	CASSLSATGDYGYTF
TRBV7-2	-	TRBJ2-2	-	TGTGCCAGCAGCTCGAGCCTACTTTACACCGGGGAGCTGTTTTTT	CASSSSLLYTGELFF
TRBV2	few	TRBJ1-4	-	TGTGCCAGCAGTGAACCGGCAGGGGTTGAAAAACTGTTTTTT	CASSEPAGVEKLFF
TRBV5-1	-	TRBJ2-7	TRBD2	TGCGCCAGCAGCCGTCAGGGAGCGGGAGGGCCCAGGGAGCAGTACTTC	CASSRQGAGGPREQYF